This T cell receptor (beta chain) comes out of a study of blood T cell repertoires in COVID-19. Clinical history as reported by participants underpinned cohort assignment. The method was immunoSEQ multiplex PCR; TCRdb's version includes in-frame clones alone and lacks a portion of them. In the table there are about 300,000 clones, over 75% of which are singletons. In germline, CDR1 is GTSNPN, CDR2 SVGIG (reference sequence). Trimming cost V 3 bases and J 19 bases; bases outside gene matches: 5. The CDR3 totals 10 residues. V and J are TRBV30 and TRBJ1-6; 8 positions match TRBD1. Source material: PBMCs or T cells enriched from blood (not recorded which). This TCR was recovered from a man aged 25 to 45 who had recovered from COVID-19. In DNA form, the CDR3 reads TGTGCCTGGAGAGGCAGGGGGCTACACTTT. This translates into CAWRGRGLHF.